This T cell receptor beta chain came from a study of graft-versus-host responses after intestinal transplantation. Turning to the study itself: Every transplant recipient was induced with anti-thymocyte globulin, then maintained on tacrolimus and steroids for roughly 3 years. Study-wide findings and caveats: Recipient marrow contained GvH clones, some of which appeared first in ileum or blood. Some patients had graft-donor T cell macrochimerism, and their allografts showed high graft-versus-host to host-versus-graft clonal ratios.

Concerning this clone: The antigen is unknown.

This table comes from immunoSEQ multiplex PCR, and its TCRdb copy is limited to in-frame clones, with some not included. The sample carries some 81,000 clones, around 90% recorded once. V gave up 0 bases and J gave up 2 bases; unmatched junction bases: 2. This CDR3 is 15 amino acids long. Germline V gives CDR1 SGDLS, CDR2 YYNGEE. The V call is TRBV9, the J call TRBJ2-3; 8 bases align to TRBD1. This TCR was recovered from a human donor who received an intestinal transplant. Sequences were derived from unstimulated CD4+ T cells sorted from spleen or lymph node cells, sampled before intestinal transplant. The CDR3 DNA sequence: TGTGCCAGCAGCGTAGACAGGGGGTTCACAGATACGCAGTATTTT. It codes for CASSVDRGFTDTQYF.